This entry concerns a single T cell receptor beta chain. The assay was immunoSEQ multiplex PCR, and TCRdb's table has in-frame clones only and misses some. The sample shows around 87,000 clones, roughly four fifths of them seen only once. The sample originates from a study of a mutant IDH1 vaccine in newly diagnosed glioma. Time point defined: baseline, week 1 (first vaccination visit). Specified treatment: pre-vaccination baseline after standard-of-care therapy. Each tumor in the donors was a new WHO grade 3 or 4 astrocytoma, IDH1-mutant and ATRX-lost. Specimen: PBMCs, collected from a glioma patient treated with radiotherapy, temozolomide or both. This receptor was identified in a woman between 50 and 59 years old with glioma.

CDR3 region: CASSLETFSGNTIYF. CDR3 bases: TGTGCCAGCAGCTTGGAGACGTTCTCTGGAAACACCATATATTTT. The chain couples TRBV5-4 to TRBJ1-3; D remains unclear. The CDR3 covers 15 residues. The V end was cut by 0 bases, the J end by 0 bases, with 7 bases between. Germline lookup yields CDR1 SGHNT and CDR2 YYREEE (reference sequence).